This T cell receptor (beta chain) was recovered during a study of neurological immune-mediated disorders. Trimming shortened V by 7 bases and J by 1 base, and 14 bases separated the two germline ends. The CDR3 is 13 amino acids. Germline CDR1 reads SQVTM; CDR2 reads ANQGSEA. With 10-nucleotide random UMIs included, cDNA was synthesized by 5'RACE. TCRdb used MiXCR to reprocess the 5' RACE reads, holding one entry per CDR3 protein. The table records some 21,000 distinct CDR3 sequences, roughly 15% of them present only once. By share, this clonotype ranks as medium-sized. The clonotype comes from a female donor with HTLV-1-associated myelopathy (HAM/TSP). Sequenced material: PBMCs. This rearrangement joins TRBV29-1 to TRBJ2-7; D not resolved. This CDR3 is CSACGYRSYEQYF. As DNA, the CDR3 is TGCAGCGCCTGTGGGTACCGGTCCTACGAGCAGTACTTC.